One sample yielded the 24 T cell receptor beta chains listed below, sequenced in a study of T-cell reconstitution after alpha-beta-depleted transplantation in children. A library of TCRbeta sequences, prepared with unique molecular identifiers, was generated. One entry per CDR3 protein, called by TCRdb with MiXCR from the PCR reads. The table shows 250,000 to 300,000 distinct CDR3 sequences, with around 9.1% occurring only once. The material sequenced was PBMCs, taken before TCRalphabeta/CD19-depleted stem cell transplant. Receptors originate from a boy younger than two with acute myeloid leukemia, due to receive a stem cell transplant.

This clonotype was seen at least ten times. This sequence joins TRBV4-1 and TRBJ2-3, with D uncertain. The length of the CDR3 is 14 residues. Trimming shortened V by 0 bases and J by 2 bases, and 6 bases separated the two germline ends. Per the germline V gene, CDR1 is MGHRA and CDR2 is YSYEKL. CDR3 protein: CASSQEEFTDTQYF. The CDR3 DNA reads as TGCGCCAGCAGCCAAGAGGAGTTCACAGATACGCAGTATTTT.

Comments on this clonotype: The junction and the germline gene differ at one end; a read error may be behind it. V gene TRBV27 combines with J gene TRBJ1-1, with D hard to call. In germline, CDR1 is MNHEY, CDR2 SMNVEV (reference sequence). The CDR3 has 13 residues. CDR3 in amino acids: CASSLGMNPEAFF. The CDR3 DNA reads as TGTGCCAGCAGTTTAGGTATGAACCCTGAAGCTTTCTTT.

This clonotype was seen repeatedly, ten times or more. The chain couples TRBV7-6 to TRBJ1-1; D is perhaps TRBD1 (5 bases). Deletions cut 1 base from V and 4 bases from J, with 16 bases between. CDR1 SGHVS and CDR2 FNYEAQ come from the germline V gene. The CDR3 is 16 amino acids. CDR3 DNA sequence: TGTGCCAGCAGCTTAGGCCTTACGGGACTGGGCACTGAAGCTTTCTTT. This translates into CASSLGLTGLGTEAFF.

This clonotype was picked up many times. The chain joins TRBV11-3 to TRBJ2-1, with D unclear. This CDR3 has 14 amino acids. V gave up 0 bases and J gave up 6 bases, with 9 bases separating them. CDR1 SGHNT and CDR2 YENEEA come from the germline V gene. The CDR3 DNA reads TGTGCCAGCAGCTTAGACCCCGGGCGCAATGAGCAGTTCTTC. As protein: CASSLDPGRNEQFF.

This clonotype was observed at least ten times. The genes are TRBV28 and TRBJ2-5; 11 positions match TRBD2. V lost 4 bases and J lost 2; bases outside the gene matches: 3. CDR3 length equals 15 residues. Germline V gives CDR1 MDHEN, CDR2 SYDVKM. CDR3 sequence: CASSSRTSGQETQYF. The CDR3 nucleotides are TGTGCCAGCAGTTCTAGGACTAGCGGGCAAGAGACCCAGTACTTC.

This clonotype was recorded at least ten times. Here the CDR3 DNA reads TGTGCCAGCAGTGGCTACAGCGGGAACTCCTACAATGAGCAGTTCTTC. It is translated as CASSGYSGNSYNEQFF. V is TRBV27 and J is TRBJ2-1, with 7 bases that match TRBD2. The germline V gene encodes CDR1 MNHEY and CDR2 SMNVEV (reference sequence). This CDR3 spans 16 amino acids. Trimming at V came to 5 bases and at J to 0 bases, leaving 7 bases not matched to a gene.

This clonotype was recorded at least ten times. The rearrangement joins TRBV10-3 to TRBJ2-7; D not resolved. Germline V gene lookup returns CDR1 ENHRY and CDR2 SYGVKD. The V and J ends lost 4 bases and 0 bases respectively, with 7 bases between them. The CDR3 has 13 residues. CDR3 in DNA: TGTGCCATCAGTGGGTTCAGCTCCTACGAGCAGTACTTC. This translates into CAISGFSSYEQYF.

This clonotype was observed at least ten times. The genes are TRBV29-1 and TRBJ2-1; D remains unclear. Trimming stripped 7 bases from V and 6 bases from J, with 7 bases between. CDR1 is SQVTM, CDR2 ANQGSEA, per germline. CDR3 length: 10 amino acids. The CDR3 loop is CSALVNEQFF. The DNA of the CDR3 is TGCAGCGCGTTGGTCAATGAGCAGTTCTTC.

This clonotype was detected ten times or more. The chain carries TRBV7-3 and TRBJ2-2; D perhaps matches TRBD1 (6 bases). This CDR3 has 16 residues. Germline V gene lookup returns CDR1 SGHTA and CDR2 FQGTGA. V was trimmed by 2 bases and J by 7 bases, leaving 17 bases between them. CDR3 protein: CASSLEQGSVNGELFF. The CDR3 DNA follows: TGTGCCAGCAGCTTAGAGCAGGGGAGTGTTAACGGGGAGCTGTTTTTT.

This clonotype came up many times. CDR3 amino acids: CASSLRGAMNTEAFF. In nucleotides, the CDR3 is TGTGCCAGCAGCTTAAGAGGGGCGATGAACACTGAAGCTTTCTTT. The chain employs TRBV7-9 and TRBJ1-1, with D maybe TRBD1 (5 bases). The CDR3 is 15 residues long. Germline V lookup: CDR1 SEHNR, CDR2 FQNEAQ (reference sequence). V was pared by 2 bases and J by 0 bases, with 10 bases between.

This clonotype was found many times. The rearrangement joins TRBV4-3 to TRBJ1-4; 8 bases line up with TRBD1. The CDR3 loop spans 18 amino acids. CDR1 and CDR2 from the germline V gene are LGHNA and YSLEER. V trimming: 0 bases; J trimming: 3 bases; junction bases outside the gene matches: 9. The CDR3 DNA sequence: TGCGCCAGCAGCCAAGATACGGGACAGGTCGGGGCTAATGAAAAACTGTTTTTT. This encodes CASSQDTGQVGANEKLFF.

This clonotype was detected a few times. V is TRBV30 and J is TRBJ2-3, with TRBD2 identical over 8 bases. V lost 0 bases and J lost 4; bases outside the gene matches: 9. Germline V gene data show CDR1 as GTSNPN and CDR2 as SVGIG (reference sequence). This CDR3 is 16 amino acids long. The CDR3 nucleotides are TGTGCCTGGAGTGTAAGTAGGGGACTAGGTGCAGATACGCAGTATTTT. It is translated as CAWSVSRGLGADTQYF.

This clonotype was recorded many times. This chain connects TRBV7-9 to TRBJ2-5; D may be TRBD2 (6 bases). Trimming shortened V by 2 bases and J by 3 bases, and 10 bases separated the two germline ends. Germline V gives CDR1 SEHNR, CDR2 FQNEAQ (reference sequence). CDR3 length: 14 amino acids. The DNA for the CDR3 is TGTGCCAGCAGCTTAAGGCGGGGAGAAGAGACCCAGTACTTC. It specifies CASSLRRGEETQYF.

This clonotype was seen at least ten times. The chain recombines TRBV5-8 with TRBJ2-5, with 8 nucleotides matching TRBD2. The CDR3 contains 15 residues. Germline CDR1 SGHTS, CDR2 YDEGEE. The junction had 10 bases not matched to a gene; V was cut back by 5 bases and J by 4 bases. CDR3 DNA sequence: TGTGCCAGCAGGCGTGGGACTAGAGGCGGAGAGACCCAGTACTTC. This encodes CASRRGTRGGETQYF.

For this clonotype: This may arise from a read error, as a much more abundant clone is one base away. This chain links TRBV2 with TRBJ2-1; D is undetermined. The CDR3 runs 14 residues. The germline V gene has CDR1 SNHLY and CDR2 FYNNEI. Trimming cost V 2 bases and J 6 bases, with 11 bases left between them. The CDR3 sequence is CASSERACINEQFF. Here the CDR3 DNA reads TGTGCCAGCAGTGAACGAGCTTGTATCAATGAGCAGTTCTTC.

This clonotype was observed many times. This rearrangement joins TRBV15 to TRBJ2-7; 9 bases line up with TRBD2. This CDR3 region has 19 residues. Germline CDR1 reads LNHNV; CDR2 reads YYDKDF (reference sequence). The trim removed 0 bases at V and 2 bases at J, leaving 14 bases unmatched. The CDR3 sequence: CATSRDPVTSGPWTYEQYF. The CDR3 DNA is TGTGCCACCAGCAGAGATCCCGTGACTAGCGGACCATGGACCTACGAGCAGTACTTC.

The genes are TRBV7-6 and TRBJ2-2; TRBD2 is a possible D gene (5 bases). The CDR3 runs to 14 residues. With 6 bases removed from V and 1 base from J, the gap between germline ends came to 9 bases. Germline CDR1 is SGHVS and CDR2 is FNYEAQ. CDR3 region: CASSSDWNTGELFF. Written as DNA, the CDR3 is TGTGCCAGCAGTTCGGACTGGAACACCGGGGAGCTGTTTTTT. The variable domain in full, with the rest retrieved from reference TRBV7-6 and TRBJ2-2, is GAGVSQSPRYKVTKRGQDVALRCDPISGHVSLYWYRQALGQGPEFLTYFNYEAQQDKSGLPNDRFSAERPEGSISTLTIQRTEQRDSAMYRCASSSDWNTGELFFGEGSRLTVL.

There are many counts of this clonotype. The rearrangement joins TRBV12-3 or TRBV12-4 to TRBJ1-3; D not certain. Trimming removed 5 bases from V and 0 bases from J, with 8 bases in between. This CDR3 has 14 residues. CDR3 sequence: CASSDKSSGNTIYF. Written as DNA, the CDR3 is TGTGCCAGCAGTGACAAGAGCTCTGGAAACACCATATATTTT.

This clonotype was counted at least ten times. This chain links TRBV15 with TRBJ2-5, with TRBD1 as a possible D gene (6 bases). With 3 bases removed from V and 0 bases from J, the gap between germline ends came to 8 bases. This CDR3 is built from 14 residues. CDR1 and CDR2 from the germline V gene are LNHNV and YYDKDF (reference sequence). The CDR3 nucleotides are TGTGCCACCAGCAGCGACAGGAACCAAGAGACCCAGTACTTC. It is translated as CATSSDRNQETQYF.

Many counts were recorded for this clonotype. CDR3 residues: CASTKAGLSTDTQYF. The CDR3 DNA follows: TGTGCCAGCACCAAAGCGGGGCTAAGCACAGATACGCAGTATTTT. This rearrangement joins TRBV25-1 to TRBJ2-3; 7 bases map to TRBD2. Germline loops: CDR1 MGHDK, CDR2 SYGVNS. This CDR3 comprises 15 residues. The J segment lost 0 bases and the V segment lost 7 bases, leaving 7 bases of the junction unmatched.

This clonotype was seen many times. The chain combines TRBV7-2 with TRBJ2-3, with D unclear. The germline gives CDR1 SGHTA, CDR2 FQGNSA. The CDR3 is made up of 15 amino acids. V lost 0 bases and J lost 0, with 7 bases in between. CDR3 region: CASSLARSSTDTQYF. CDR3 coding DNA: TGTGCCAGCAGCTTAGCGAGATCTAGCACAGATACGCAGTATTTT.

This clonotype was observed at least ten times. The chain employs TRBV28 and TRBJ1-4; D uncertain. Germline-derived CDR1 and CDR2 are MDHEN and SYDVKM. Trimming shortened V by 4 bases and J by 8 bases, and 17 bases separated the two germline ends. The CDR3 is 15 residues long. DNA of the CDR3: TGTGCCAGCAGTTCCCATTGGCCAAGAGGGGAAAAACTGTTTTTT. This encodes CASSSHWPRGEKLFF. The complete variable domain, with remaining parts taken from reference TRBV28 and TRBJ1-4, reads DVKVTQSSRYLVKRTGEKVFLECVQDMDHENMFWYRQDPGLGLRLIYFSYDVKMKEKGDIPEGYSVSREKKERFSLILESASTNQTSMYLCASSSHWPRGEKLFFGSGTQLSVL.

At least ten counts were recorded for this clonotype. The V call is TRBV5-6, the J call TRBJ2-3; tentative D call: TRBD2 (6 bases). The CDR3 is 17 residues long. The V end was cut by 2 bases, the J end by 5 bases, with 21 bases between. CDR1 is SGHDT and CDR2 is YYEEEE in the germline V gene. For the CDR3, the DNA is TGTGCCAGCAGCTTCCCGGACCGGGACTTCCGGCGAGATACGCAGTATTTT. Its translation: CASSFPDRDFRRDTQYF. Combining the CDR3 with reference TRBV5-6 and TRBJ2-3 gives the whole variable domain DAGVTQSPTHLIKTRGQQVTLRCSPKSGHDTVSWYQQALGQGPQFIFQYYEEEERQRGNFPDRFSGHQFPNYSSELNVNALLLGDSALYLCASSFPDRDFRRDTQYFGPGTRLTVL.

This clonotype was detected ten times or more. The CDR3 spells CASSWEMRYEQYF. The CDR3 nucleotides read TGCGCCAGCAGCTGGGAAATGAGGTACGAGCAGTACTTC. The chain combines TRBV5-1 with TRBJ2-7, with D unresolved. V lost 3 bases to trimming and J lost 4 bases, with 11 bases between them. The CDR3 has 13 amino acids. Germline CDR1 reads SGHRS; CDR2 reads YFSETQ.